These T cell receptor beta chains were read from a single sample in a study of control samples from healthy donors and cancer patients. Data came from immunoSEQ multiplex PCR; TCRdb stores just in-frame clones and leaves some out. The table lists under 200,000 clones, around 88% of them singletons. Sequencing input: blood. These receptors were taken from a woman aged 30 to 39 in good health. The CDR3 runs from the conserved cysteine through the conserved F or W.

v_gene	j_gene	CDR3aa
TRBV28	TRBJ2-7	CASSLLVVGQGAGEQYF
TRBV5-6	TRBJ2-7	CASRRGGAGLSSYEQYF
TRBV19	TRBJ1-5	CASSRSGVGNQPQHF
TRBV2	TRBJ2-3	CASSEAGLAFRPTDTQYF
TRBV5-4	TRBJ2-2	CASSFDIAGSGGTGELFF
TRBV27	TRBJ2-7	CASSYRARALPYEQYF
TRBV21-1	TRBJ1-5	CASSNPRPQHF
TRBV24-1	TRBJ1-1	CATSGSRDTEAFF
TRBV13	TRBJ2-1	CASSPGGASGRYNEQFF
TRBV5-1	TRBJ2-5	CASSLNGGPQETQYF
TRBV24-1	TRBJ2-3	CATSDLYRGSTDTQYF
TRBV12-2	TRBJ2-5	CASRSLDASGETQYF